This record concerns one T cell receptor beta chain sequence. The antigen is not known. Treatment reported: about 20 received Ad26.COV2.S at low or high dose, single or two shots; roughly five received placebo; per-sample allocation not given. Vaccine and placebo recipients were sampled on day 63 after the first injection. Boston hosted the donor, who was an adult aged 18-55 years. The data were obtained in a study of Ad26.COV2.S vaccination and SARS-CoV-2 variants. Broader study findings: Spike-specific TCR breadth was greater after Ad26.COV2.S than placebo. Total T cell responses, in the TCR breadth and depth analyses, may have been underestimated.

CDR3 length: 14 amino acids. Germline assignment: CDR1 SQVTM and CDR2 ANQGSEA. V was shortened by 4 bases and J by 2 bases, with 14 bases between the two germline ends. Here immunoSEQ multiplex PCR was the method, and the copy in TCRdb shows in-frame clones only, minus some. This sample carries about 410,000 clones, about 88% of them seen once, and the ten largest clones take 3.5%. Sequenced here: peripheral blood, sampled in a trial of Ad26.COV2.S vaccine versus placebo. This rearrangement joins TRBV29-1 to TRBJ1-2; D call uncertain. This receptor was taken from a person between 18 and 59 years old who received the Ad26.COV2.S COVID-19 vaccine or a placebo. The CDR3 loop is CSVGTPGRNYGYTF. As DNA, the CDR3 is TGCAGCGTTGGAACCCCCGGCAGAAACTATGGCTACACCTTC.